A selection of T cell receptor beta chains follows, all from one sample in a study of vaccination and CD4 T cells after COVID-19. TCRdb used MiXCR to reprocess the PCR reads, holding one entry per CDR3 protein. The sample contains 4,000 to 5,000 distinct CDR3 sequences, roughly a fifth of which appear only once. Their specific antigens are unknown. The sample comprised CD4+ T cells from blood, cultured in vitro. The receptors shown here come from a human donor who had recovered from COVID-19. CDR3s include the opening cysteine and the closing phenylalanine or tryptophan. Fields, in order: D gene, V gene, J gene, clone size, CDR3 DNA, CDR3 protein. D genes are given only for firm matches. The listing skips clone size in some rows; elsewhere it reads once, few, many or a size class.

d_call: TRBD1; v_call: TRBV6-5; j_call: TRBJ1-2; clone_size: few; cdr3_nt: TGTGCCAGCAGTTCGGGACAGGGGGACTATGGCTACACCTTC; cdr3_aa: CASSSGQGDYGYTF
d_call: -; v_call: TRBV5-1; j_call: TRBJ2-5; clone_size: -; cdr3_nt: TGCGCCAGCAGCTTGAGGCTAGGGGGGGAAGAGACCCAGTACTTC; cdr3_aa: CASSLRLGGEETQYF
d_call: -; v_call: TRBV12-3/TRBV12-4; j_call: TRBJ2-7; clone_size: -; cdr3_nt: TGTGCCAGCAGTAAAATCTACGAGCAGTACTTC; cdr3_aa: CASSKIYEQYF
d_call: TRBD2; v_call: TRBV25-1; j_call: TRBJ2-7; clone_size: few; cdr3_nt: TGTGCCAGCAGTGAGGGGGGGGTCGAGCAGTACTTC; cdr3_aa: CASSEGGVEQYF
d_call: -; v_call: TRBV5-1; j_call: TRBJ1-1; clone_size: once; cdr3_nt: TGCGCCAGCAGCTCCAACACTGAAGCTTTCTTT; cdr3_aa: CASSSNTEAFF
d_call: -; v_call: TRBV20-1; j_call: TRBJ1-1; clone_size: few; cdr3_nt: TGCAGTGCCGCCGACGTCTTGAACACTGAAGCTTTCTTT; cdr3_aa: CSAADVLNTEAFF
d_call: -; v_call: TRBV30; j_call: TRBJ2-5; clone_size: few; cdr3_nt: TGTGCCTGTACCCGCTCCAGCGGACAAGAGACCCAGTACTTC; cdr3_aa: CACTRSSGQETQYF
d_call: -; v_call: TRBV6-5; j_call: TRBJ1-1; clone_size: few; cdr3_nt: TGTGCCAGCAGTTACGAGAATTTCGGGAACACTGAAGCTTTCTTT; cdr3_aa: CASSYENFGNTEAFF
d_call: TRBD2; v_call: TRBV12-3/TRBV12-4; j_call: TRBJ2-3; clone_size: -; cdr3_nt: TGTGCCAGCAGTCCCCAGCGGGGGGTGATGTCAGATACGCAGTATTTT; cdr3_aa: CASSPQRGVMSDTQYF
d_call: TRBD2; v_call: TRBV3-1; j_call: TRBJ2-3; clone_size: -; cdr3_nt: TGTGCCAGCAGCCAGCGCGGGGGGAGAACAGATACGCAGTATTTT; cdr3_aa: CASSQRGGRTDTQYF
d_call: TRBD1; v_call: TRBV2; j_call: TRBJ2-7; clone_size: -; cdr3_nt: TGTGCCAGCAGTGAACAGGCCGGGACAGGGAACTACGAGCAGTACTTC; cdr3_aa: CASSEQAGTGNYEQYF
d_call: -; v_call: TRBV6-4; j_call: TRBJ1-6; clone_size: few; cdr3_nt: TGTGCCAGCAGCGAAACAGGCTCCTATAATTCACCCCTCCACTTT; cdr3_aa: CASSETGSYNSPLHF
d_call: TRBD2; v_call: TRBV6-1; j_call: TRBJ2-3; clone_size: -; cdr3_nt: TGTGCCAGCGTAGGGAGAAAAGCGGGGGGGATCACAGATACGCAGTATTTT; cdr3_aa: CASVGRKAGGITDTQYF
d_call: -; v_call: TRBV10-1; j_call: TRBJ2-2; clone_size: few; cdr3_nt: TGCGCCAGCAGTGACGGGGCCGCGAACACCGGGGAGCTGTTTTTT; cdr3_aa: CASSDGAANTGELFF
d_call: -; v_call: TRBV2; j_call: TRBJ1-2; clone_size: medium-sized; cdr3_nt: TGTGCCAGCAGTCAGAGGGTATATAATGGCTACACCTTC; cdr3_aa: CASSQRVYNGYTF
d_call: TRBD2; v_call: TRBV2; j_call: TRBJ2-7; clone_size: -; cdr3_nt: TGTGCCAGCAGCCCACTAGCGGGGCCCAGGCAGTACTTC; cdr3_aa: CASSPLAGPRQYF
d_call: -; v_call: TRBV7-6; j_call: TRBJ2-5; clone_size: -; cdr3_nt: TGTGCCAGCAGCGCCGGCCGAGGGGGTGGGGAGACCCAGTACTTC; cdr3_aa: CASSAGRGGGETQYF
d_call: -; v_call: TRBV5-5; j_call: TRBJ2-7; clone_size: -; cdr3_nt: TGTGCCAGCAGCTTGGGAGGCGCACAGGGATCCTACGAGCAGTACTTC; cdr3_aa: CASSLGGAQGSYEQYF
d_call: -; v_call: TRBV7-9; j_call: TRBJ2-3; clone_size: -; cdr3_nt: TGTGCCAGCAGCCAACTTCACACAGATACGCAGTATTTT; cdr3_aa: CASSQLHTDTQYF
d_call: -; v_call: TRBV11-3; j_call: TRBJ2-1; clone_size: -; cdr3_nt: TGTGCCAGCAGCTACAATGAGCAGTTCTTC; cdr3_aa: CASSYNEQFF
d_call: TRBD1; v_call: TRBV11-2; j_call: TRBJ2-1; clone_size: -; cdr3_nt: TGTGCCAGCAGCTTCCAGGGGGCTGACTACAATGAGCAGTTCTTC; cdr3_aa: CASSFQGADYNEQFF
d_call: -; v_call: TRBV27; j_call: TRBJ1-2; clone_size: -; cdr3_nt: TGTGCCAGCAGTTTTGGCAGGACTTATGGCTGCACCTTC; cdr3_aa: CASSFGRTYGCTF
d_call: -; v_call: TRBV11-2; j_call: TRBJ2-2; clone_size: -; cdr3_nt: TGTGCCAGCAGCGAGCGGACACTGGCGAACACCGGGGAGCTGTTTTTT; cdr3_aa: CASSERTLANTGELFF
d_call: TRBD2; v_call: TRBV2; j_call: TRBJ2-1; clone_size: -; cdr3_nt: TGTGCCAGCAGTGTAGGCGGGGGGGGGAGCGATGAGCAGTTCTTC; cdr3_aa: CASSVGGGGSDEQFF
d_call: -; v_call: TRBV6-1; j_call: TRBJ2-7; clone_size: large; cdr3_nt: TGTGCCAGCTCGGACAGTCGGGAGCAGTACTTC; cdr3_aa: CASSDSREQYF
d_call: -; v_call: TRBV20-1; j_call: TRBJ1-2; clone_size: medium-sized; cdr3_nt: TGCAGTGCTAGAGATTTACAGGGCAGGGACTATGGCTACACCTTC; cdr3_aa: CSARDLQGRDYGYTF
d_call: -; v_call: TRBV12-3/TRBV12-4; j_call: TRBJ1-2; clone_size: medium-sized; cdr3_nt: TGTGCCAGCAGTCCGGGACCGTGGTATGGCTACACCTTC; cdr3_aa: CASSPGPWYGYTF